This paragraph covers one TCR beta chain sequence. The germline CDR1 and CDR2 sequences are SGHRS and YFSETQ. With 2 bases clipped from V and 5 bases from J, the junction kept 10 bases outside the gene matches. The CDR3 has 16 amino acids. This entry comes from a study of blood T cell repertoires in COVID-19. Overall study: The United States, Italy and Spain supplied acute and convalescent COVID-19 samples.

As handled by the study authors: Amplification from reference gene primers served as the basis for estimated nucleated cell counts. Sequencing used immunoSEQ multiplex PCR; TCRdb keeps in-frame clones, though not all of them. The D gene and trimming were derived from the DNA, and the V and J assignments and clone size from that table. Of 200,000 or so clones listed, over 75% were seen once; the top ten hold 5.5% to 7%. This TCR derives from a middle-aged woman who had recovered from COVID-19. Material for sequencing was peripheral blood. The V gene is TRBV5-1, the J gene TRBJ2-4; 7 bases fit TRBD2. CDR3 sequence reads: CASSLSITREENIQYF. The CDR3 nucleotides are TGCGCCAGCAGCTTATCGATAACCCGGGAGGAAAACATTCAGTACTTC. The whole variable domain, filled in from reference TRBV5-1 and TRBJ2-4, reads KAGVTQTPRYLIKTRGQQVTLSCSPISGHRSVSWYQQTPGQGLQFLFEYFSETQRNKGNFPGRFSGRQFSNSRSEMNVSTLELGDSALYLCASSLSITREENIQYFGAGTRLSVL.